One and the same sample provided the 5 T cell receptor beta chains below, sequenced in a study of blood T cell repertoires in COVID-19. TCRdb keeps only in-frame clones here, not all; method: immunoSEQ multiplex PCR. The data hold 120,000 to 150,000 clones, with roughly 76% observed a single time. The source material was peripheral blood. These receptors were collected from a human donor with acute or convalescent COVID-19. The donor label of this sample is uncertain.

The chain employs TRBV10-3 and TRBJ1-6; 8 positions match TRBD1. The CDR3 length is 16 residues. Trimming took 0 bases from V and 7 from J; bases not matched to a gene: 5. CDR1 is ENHRY, CDR2 SYGVKD, per germline. This CDR3 reads CAISESGQGANSPLHF. The CDR3 DNA is TGTGCCATCAGTGAGTCAGGGCAGGGGGCGAATTCACCCCTCCACTTT.

The V call is TRBV6-2 or TRBV6-3, the J call TRBJ1-6; D possibly corresponds to TRBD1 (5 bases). The CDR3 contains 14 residues. The V and J ends lost 4 bases and 3 bases respectively, with 7 bases between them. CDR1 is MNHEY, CDR2 SVGEGT, per germline. The CDR3 here is CASSWGVYNSPLHF. CDR3 bases: TGTGCCAGCAGTTGGGGGGTCTATAATTCACCCCTCCACTTT.

V is TRBV23-1 and J is TRBJ1-5; the match to TRBD1 covers 8 bases. TRBV23-1 is classed as an ORF, of uncertain function. With 3 bases clipped from V and 3 bases from J, the junction kept 7 bases outside the gene matches. CDR3 length equals 16 residues. The CDR3 bases are TGCGCCAGCAGTCATCAGCGACAGGGGCCCAATCAGCCCCAGCATTTT. Translated, it gives CASSHQRQGPNQPQHF.

The chain is built from TRBV19 and TRBJ1-2, with D possibly matching TRBD1 (5 bases). The CDR3 has 13 residues. From germline, CDR1 is LNHDA and CDR2 SQIVND (reference sequence). Trimming took off 5 bases at V and 5 bases at J, with 12 bases between the two ends. DNA of the CDR3: TGTGCCAGTAGTCCCGGGACTTATTATGGCTACACCTTC. Amino acid sequence: CASSPGTYYGYTF.

The rearrangement joins TRBV5-1 to TRBJ1-2; no reliable D call. CDR1 is SGHRS and CDR2 is YFSETQ in the germline V gene. V dropped 2 bases and J dropped 3 bases, with 14 bases sitting between them. The CDR3 length is 15 residues. CDR3 region: CASSLLDYADYGYTF. Written as DNA, the CDR3 is TGCGCCAGCAGCTTACTGGACTATGCTGACTATGGCTACACCTTC.